The table lists the clone carrying this T cell receptor (beta chain) with a few counts. Looked up from germline, CDR1 is MNHEY and CDR2 is SMNVEV (reference sequence). The length of the CDR3 is 16 residues. Trimming stripped 4 bases from V and 5 bases from J, with 20 bases between. The data were obtained in a study of Graves' ophthalmopathy and Graves' hyperthyroidism. The overall study: Investigators collected peripheral blood at initial diagnosis, before any treatment was given.

Amplification of the TCR beta CDR3 regions used RNA transcripts (as template). The workflow started with a first-round RT-PCR run with HTBI primers and then moved on to a second-round multiplex PCR. From the multiplex PCR reads, TCRdb called clonotypes with MiXCR, one entry per CDR3 protein. This sample carries under 250,000 distinct CDR3 sequences, about 22% of them seen once, and the ten largest clones take about 40%. Clinical symptoms, serum thyroxine, TRAb, thyroid ultrasound and orbital computed tomography formed the basis of diagnosis. PBMCs came from roughly 9.1 ml of fresh peripheral blood. The receptor's source is a woman aged 50 to 65 with Graves' ophthalmopathy. Sequenced sample: peripheral blood. The rearrangement joins TRBV27 to TRBJ1-1; D might be TRBD1 (6 bases). CDR3 sequence: CASSSPGGARGTEAFF. The CDR3 nucleotides read TGTGCCAGCAGTTCCCCCGGGGGGGCGCGGGGTACTGAAGCTTTCTTT.